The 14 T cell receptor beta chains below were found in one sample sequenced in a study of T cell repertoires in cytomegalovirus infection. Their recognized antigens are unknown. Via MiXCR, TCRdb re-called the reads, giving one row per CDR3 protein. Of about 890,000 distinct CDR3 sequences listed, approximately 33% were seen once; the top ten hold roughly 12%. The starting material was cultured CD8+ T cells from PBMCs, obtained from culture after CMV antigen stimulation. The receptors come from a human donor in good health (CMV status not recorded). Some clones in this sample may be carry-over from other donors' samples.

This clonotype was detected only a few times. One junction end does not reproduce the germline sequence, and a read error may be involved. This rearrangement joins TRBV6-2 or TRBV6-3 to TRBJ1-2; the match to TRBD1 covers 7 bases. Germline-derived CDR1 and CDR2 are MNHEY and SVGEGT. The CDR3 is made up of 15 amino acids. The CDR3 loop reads CASSNRLGQIMATGF. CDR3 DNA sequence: TGTGCCAGCAGTAACCGCCTGGGACAGATTATGGCTACAGGCTTC.

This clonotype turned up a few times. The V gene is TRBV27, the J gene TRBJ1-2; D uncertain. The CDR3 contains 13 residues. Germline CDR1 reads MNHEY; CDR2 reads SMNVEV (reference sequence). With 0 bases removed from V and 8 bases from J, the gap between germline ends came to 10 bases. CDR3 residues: CASSLSVSEGYTF. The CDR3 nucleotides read TGTGCCAGCAGTTTATCAGTGTCTGAGGGCTACACCTTC.

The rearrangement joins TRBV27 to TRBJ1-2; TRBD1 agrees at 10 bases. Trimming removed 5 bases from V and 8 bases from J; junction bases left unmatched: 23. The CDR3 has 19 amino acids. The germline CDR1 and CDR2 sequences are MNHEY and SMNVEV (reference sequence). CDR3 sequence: CASSGTSPGQGSILDGYTF. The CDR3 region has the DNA TGTGCCAGCAGTGGCACCTCTCCGGGACAGGGGTCGATACTAGACGGCTACACCTTC.

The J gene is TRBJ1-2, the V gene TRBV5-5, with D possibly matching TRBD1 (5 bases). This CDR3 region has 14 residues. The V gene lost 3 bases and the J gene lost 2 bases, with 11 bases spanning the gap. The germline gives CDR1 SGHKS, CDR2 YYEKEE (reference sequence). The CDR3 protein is CASSWRGPNYGYTF. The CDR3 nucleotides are TGTGCCAGCAGCTGGAGGGGCCCAAACTATGGCTACACCTTC.

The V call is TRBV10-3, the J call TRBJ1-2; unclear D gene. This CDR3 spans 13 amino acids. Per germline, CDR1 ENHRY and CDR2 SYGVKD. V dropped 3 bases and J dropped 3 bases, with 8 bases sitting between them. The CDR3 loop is CAISERPYYGYTF. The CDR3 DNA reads TGTGCCATCAGTGAAAGGCCTTACTATGGCTACACCTTC.

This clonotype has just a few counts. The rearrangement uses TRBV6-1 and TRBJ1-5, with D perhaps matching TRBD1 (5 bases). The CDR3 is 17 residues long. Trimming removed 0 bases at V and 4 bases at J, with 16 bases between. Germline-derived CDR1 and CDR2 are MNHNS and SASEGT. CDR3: CASSEALGVGVNQPQHF. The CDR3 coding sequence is TGTGCCAGCAGTGAAGCGCTCGGGGTGGGGGTGAATCAGCCCCAGCATTTT.

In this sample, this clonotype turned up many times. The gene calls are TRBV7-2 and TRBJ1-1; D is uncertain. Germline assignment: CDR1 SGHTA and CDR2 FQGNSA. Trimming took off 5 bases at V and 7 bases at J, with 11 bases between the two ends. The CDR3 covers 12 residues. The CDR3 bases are TGTGCCAGCAGCAGGACGGCCCTTGAAGCTTTCTTT. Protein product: CASSRTALEAFF. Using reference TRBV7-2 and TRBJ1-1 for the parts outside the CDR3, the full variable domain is GAGVSQSPSNKVTEKGKDVELRCDPISGHTALYWYRQSLGQGLEFLIYFQGNSAPDKSGLPSDRFSAERTGGSVSTLTIQRTQQEDSAVYLCASSRTALEAFFGQGTRLTVV.

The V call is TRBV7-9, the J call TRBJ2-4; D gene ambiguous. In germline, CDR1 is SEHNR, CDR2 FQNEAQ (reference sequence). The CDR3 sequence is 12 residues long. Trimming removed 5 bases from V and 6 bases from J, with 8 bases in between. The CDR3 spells CASSVDGNIQYF. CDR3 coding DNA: TGTGCCAGCAGCGTGGACGGAAACATTCAGTACTTC. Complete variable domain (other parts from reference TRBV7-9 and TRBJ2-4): DTGVSQNPRHKITKRGQNVTFRCDPISEHNRLYWYRQTLGQGPEFLTYFQNEAQLEKSRLLSDRFSAERPKGSFSTLEIQRTEQGDSAMYLCASSVDGNIQYFGAGTRLSVL.

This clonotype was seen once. CDR3 sequence (DNA): TGTGCCAGCAGTGCTACAGGGGGCACGGGCAATCAGCCCCAGCATTTT. Translating it yields CASSATGGTGNQPQHF. The chain recombines TRBV27 with TRBJ1-5, with 9 bases that match TRBD1. The CDR3 spans 16 residues. From germline, CDR1 is MNHEY and CDR2 SMNVEV (reference sequence). The J segment lost 2 bases and the V segment lost 5 bases, leaving 7 bases of the junction unmatched.

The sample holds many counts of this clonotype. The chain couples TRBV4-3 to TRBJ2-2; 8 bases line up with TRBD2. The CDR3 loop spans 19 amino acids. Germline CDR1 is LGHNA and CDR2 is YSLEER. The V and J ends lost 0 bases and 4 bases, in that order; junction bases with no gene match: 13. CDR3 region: CASSQERLAGEIGTGELFF. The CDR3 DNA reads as TGCGCCAGCAGCCAAGAACGTCTAGCGGGTGAAATCGGCACCGGGGAGCTGTTTTTT.

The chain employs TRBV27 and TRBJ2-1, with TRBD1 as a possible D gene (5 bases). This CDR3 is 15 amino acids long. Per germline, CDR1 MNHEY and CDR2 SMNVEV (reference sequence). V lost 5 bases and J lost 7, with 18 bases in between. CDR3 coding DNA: TGTGCCAGCAGTAGAGTCGGACAAACGAGGAATGAGCAGTTCTTC. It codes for CASSRVGQTRNEQFF.

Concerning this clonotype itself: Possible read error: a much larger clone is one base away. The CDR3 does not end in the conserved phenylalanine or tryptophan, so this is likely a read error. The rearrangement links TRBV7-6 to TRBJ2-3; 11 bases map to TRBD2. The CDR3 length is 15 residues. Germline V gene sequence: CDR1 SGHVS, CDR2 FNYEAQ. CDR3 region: CASSLAGGPADTQYL. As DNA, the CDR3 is TGTGCCAGCAGTTTAGCGGGGGGGCCCGCAGATACGCAGTATCTT.

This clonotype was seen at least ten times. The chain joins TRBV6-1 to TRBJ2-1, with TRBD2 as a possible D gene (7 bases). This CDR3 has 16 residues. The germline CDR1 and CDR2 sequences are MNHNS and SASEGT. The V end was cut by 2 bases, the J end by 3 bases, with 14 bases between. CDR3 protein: CASSESPGGLYNEQFF. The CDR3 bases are TGTGCCAGCAGTGAAAGTCCGGGGGGCCTCTACAATGAGCAGTTCTTC.

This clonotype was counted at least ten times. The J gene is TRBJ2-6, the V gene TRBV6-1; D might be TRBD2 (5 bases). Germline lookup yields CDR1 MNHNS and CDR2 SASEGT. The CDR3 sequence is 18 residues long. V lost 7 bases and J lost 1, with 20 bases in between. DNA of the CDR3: TGTGCCAGCAAGGGCAGCGGAATTGTTGGATCTGGGGCCAACGTCCTGACTTTC. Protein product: CASKGSGIVGSGANVLTF.